This T cell receptor beta chain was profiled in a study of blood T cell repertoires in COVID-19. About the research overall: Collection of acute and convalescent COVID-19 samples took place in the United States, Italy and Spain.

Participant ages covered roughly 18 to 89 years across about 25 US areas. The data were produced by immunoSEQ multiplex PCR, yet TCRdb's version contains in-frame clones alone and is incomplete. The sample records about 82,000 clones, about 89% being singletons. V was pared by 0 bases and J by 6 bases, with 13 bases of the junction left unmatched. The CDR3 runs 17 residues. Germline V gene sequence: CDR1 SGHRS, CDR2 YFSETQ. The sequencing input was PBMCs or T cells enriched from blood (not recorded which). The sequence derives from a woman aged 45-65 years with acute COVID-19. The genes are TRBV5-1 and TRBJ1-2; 8 bases map to TRBD1. The CDR3 loop reads CASSLGRTGNLMDGYTF. The CDR3 DNA reads TGCGCCAGCAGCTTGGGTAGGACAGGGAATTTAATGGATGGCTACACCTTC.